This T cell receptor (beta chain) is from a study of CD8 T cells in ankylosing spondylitis. Study-level findings and limits: Significant enrichment of disease-linked clones was reportedly seen in matched ankylosing spondylitis synovial fluid. The study identified a TCR beta motif of several highly homologous variants that appeared characteristic of ankylosing spondylitis blood. Earlier authors reported some of these motif variants in reactive arthritis synovial fluid and blood. The authors found the disease-linked clones to be CD8+ and relatively rare in peripheral blood.

Library preparation for TCR beta used quantitative 5'-RACE with molecular barcodes. TCRdb processed the 5' RACE reads anew with MiXCR; each CDR3 protein has one entry. This sample has 500,000 to 550,000 distinct CDR3 sequences, with about 13% found just once. In regard to this clonotype: Antigen unknown.

From germline, CDR1 is LNHNV and CDR2 YYDKDF (reference sequence). V was clipped by 2 bases and J by 7 bases, with 6 bases between them. The CDR3 contains 12 residues. The V gene is TRBV15, the J gene TRBJ1-5; no reliable D call. This clonotype was sampled from a male donor with ankylosing spondylitis. Input material: blood, either unsorted or a sorted T cell fraction (not recorded which). The CDR3 DNA reads as TGTGCCACCAGCAGAAGCCGCCAGCCCCAGCATTTT. It is translated as CATSRSRQPQHF.